A single sample is the source of the 30 T cell receptor beta chains below, sequenced in a study of blood T cell repertoires in COVID-19. Using immunoSEQ multiplex PCR, the repertoire was profiled, and TCRdb retains in-frame clones only, with some absent. The table lists approximately 180,000 clones, roughly 85% of them singletons, with 2.5% to 3.5% in the top ten. Sequencing was carried out using peripheral blood. These receptors were taken from a man in his 60s with acute or convalescent COVID-19.

This CDR3 reads CAWMRDFNTEAFF. CDR3 nucleotide sequence: TGTGCCTGGATGCGCGACTTTAACACTGAAGCTTTCTTT. The J gene is TRBJ1-1, the V gene TRBV30; D unclear. V was shortened by 4 bases and J by 2 bases, with 11 bases between the two germline ends. CDR1 and CDR2 from the germline V gene are GTSNPN and SVGIG (reference sequence). This CDR3 has 13 residues.

J is TRBJ2-1 and V is TRBV7-8; 9 positions agree with TRBD2. J gave up 1 base and V 5 bases, and 3 bases lay outside the gene matches. CDR1 and CDR2 (germline): SGHVS, FQNEAQ. The CDR3 has 15 amino acids. In nucleotides, the CDR3 is TGTGCCAGCAGCCGAGCGGGAGGATCCTACAATGAGCAGTTCTTC. This encodes CASSRAGGSYNEQFF.

This clone is a singleton in its sample. The chain has TRBV7-2 and TRBJ1-5, with D possibly TRBD1 on 6 matching bases. From germline, CDR1 is SGHTA and CDR2 FQGNSA. This CDR3 is built from 14 residues. The ends were cut back, 5 bases at V and 2 bases at J, with 10 bases in the middle. The CDR3 nucleotides are TGTGCCAGCAGCCAGGACAGAGGCAATCAGCCCCAGCATTTT. Protein: CASSQDRGNQPQHF. The variable domain in full, completed from reference TRBV7-2 and TRBJ1-5, reads GAGVSQSPSNKVTEKGKDVELRCDPISGHTALYWYRQSLGQGLEFLIYFQGNSAPDKSGLPSDRFSAERTGGSVSTLTIQRTQQEDSAVYLCASSQDRGNQPQHFGDGTRLSIL.

To note about this clone: Other DNA sequences from this sample encode an identical CDR3 as well. The V gene is TRBV11-3, the J gene TRBJ2-7, with TRBD1 as a possible D gene (6 bases). CDR1 is SGHNT and CDR2 is YENEEA in the germline V gene. With 3 bases removed from V and 0 bases from J, the gap between germline ends came to 9 bases. There are 14 residues in the CDR3. The CDR3 sequence: CASSLGASSYEQYF. DNA for the CDR3: TGTGCCAGCAGCTTGGGGGCGAGCTCCTACGAGCAGTACTTC.

The chain has TRBV7-2 and TRBJ2-7, with 10 positions matching TRBD2. The CDR3 runs 16 residues. In germline, CDR1 is SGHTA, CDR2 FQGNSA. J lost 6 bases, V lost 4 bases, and 12 bases had no gene match. CDR3: CASSSPSSGRAAEQYF. The CDR3 DNA sequence: TGTGCCAGCAGCTCCCCGTCAAGCGGGAGGGCCGCCGAGCAGTACTTC.

V is TRBV4-1 and J is TRBJ2-5; D may be TRBD2 (6 bases). The germline CDR1 and CDR2 sequences are MGHRA and YSYEKL. Trimming cost V 0 bases and J 4 bases, with 9 bases left between them. This CDR3 region has 14 residues. The CDR3 coding sequence is TGCGCCAGCAGCCAAGATGCGGGAAGAGAGACCCAGTACTTC. Residues: CASSQDAGRETQYF.

This clone has just a few counts. The chain employs TRBV28 and TRBJ1-3; 7 positions agree with TRBD1. Trimming at V came to 1 base and at J to 4 bases, leaving 10 bases not matched to a gene. The CDR3 has 17 amino acids. Germline CDR1 is MDHEN and CDR2 is SYDVKM. Written as DNA, the CDR3 is TGTGCCAGCAGTTTATACGTCGACAGGGCGTTCGGAAACACCATATATTTT. Translating gives CASSLYVDRAFGNTIYF.

This clone came up a few times. The chain couples TRBV2 to TRBJ2-1; a possible D gene is TRBD1 (5 bases). Germline CDR1 is SNHLY and CDR2 is FYNNEI. Trimming cost V 8 bases and J 0 bases, with 11 bases left between them. The CDR3 sequence is 14 residues long. The CDR3 DNA is TGTGCCAGCGGGGCGCGGAGCTCCTACAATGAGCAGTTCTTC. This gives the protein CASGARSSYNEQFF.

The chain combines TRBV7-9 with TRBJ1-2; D is uncertain. This CDR3 contains 14 residues. Germline CDR1 reads SEHNR; CDR2 reads FQNEAQ (reference sequence). Trimming left V 0 bases short and J 4 bases short, with 9 bases between. The CDR3 sequence is CASSLANIGYGYTF. The CDR3 DNA reads as TGTGCCAGCAGCTTAGCCAACATTGGCTATGGCTACACCTTC.

The J gene is TRBJ2-3, the V gene TRBV5-4; 13 bases line up with TRBD2. The CDR3 runs 20 residues. J lost 1 base, V lost 2 bases, and 13 bases had no gene match. CDR1 and CDR2 (germline): SGHNT, YYREEE (reference sequence). The CDR3 sequence is CASSLMGRTSGRPGTDTQYF. The DNA for the CDR3 is TGTGCCAGCAGCTTAATGGGTCGGACTAGCGGGAGACCGGGCACAGATACGCAGTATTTT.

The chain recombines TRBV11-2 with TRBJ2-1; 14 bases are a match to TRBD2. Germline trimming cut 7 bases from V and 6 bases from J; bases unmatched to any gene: 5. CDR1 is SGHAT, CDR2 FQNNGV, per germline. CDR3 size: 15 residues. This CDR3 is CASTRLAGGPNEQFF. The CDR3 nucleotides are TGTGCCAGCACCCGACTAGCGGGAGGGCCCAATGAGCAGTTCTTC. The full variable domain, in which reference TRBV11-2 and TRBJ2-1 provide the parts outside the CDR3, is EAGVAQSPRYKIIEKRQSVAFWCNPISGHATLYWYQQILGQGPKLLIQFQNNGVVDDSQLPKDRFSAERLKGVDSTLKIQPAKLEDSAVYLCASTRLAGGPNEQFFGPGTRLTVL.

The V call is TRBV15, the J call TRBJ1-5; D is unclear. Trimming took 5 bases from V and 8 from J, leaving 19 bases between them. From germline, CDR1 is LNHNV and CDR2 YYDKDF (reference sequence). The CDR3 length is 15 residues. The CDR3 DNA reads as TGTGCCACCAGCGGAAGTCTGGATGGGAGAAAGCCCCAGCATTTT. Translation: CATSGSLDGRKPQHF.

The rearrangement links TRBV18 to TRBJ2-2; the match to TRBD2 covers 12 bases. CDR1 and CDR2 from the germline V gene are KGHSH and LQKENI. The junction had 3 bases not matched to a gene; V was cut back by 3 bases and J by 4 bases. The CDR3 runs 16 residues. In DNA, the CDR3 is TGTGCCAGCTCACCCAGACTAGCGGGGGCCACCGGGGAGCTGTTTTTT. Protein product: CASSPRLAGATGELFF.

The genes are TRBV12-3 or TRBV12-4 and TRBJ2-2; D gene unclear. V was pared by 6 bases and J by 3 bases, with 8 bases between. The CDR3 covers 13 residues. The CDR3 reads CASRRGDTGELFF. CDR3 sequence (DNA): TGTGCCAGCAGGCGAGGAGACACCGGGGAGCTGTTTTTT.

This clone was picked up a small number of times. The chain joins TRBV15 to TRBJ2-1, with TRBD2 identical over 11 bases. The CDR3 is made up of 17 amino acids. Germline lookup yields CDR1 LNHNV and CDR2 YYDKDF (reference sequence). V gave up 4 bases and J gave up 5 bases; unmatched junction bases: 10. The CDR3 DNA is TGTGCCACCAGCACCTCCCCTACTAGCGGGAGTAACAATGAGCAGTTCTTC. Translation gives CATSTSPTSGSNNEQFF. The complete variable domain, with remaining parts taken from reference TRBV15 and TRBJ2-1, reads DAMVIQNPRYQVTQFGKPVTLSCSQTLNHNVMYWYQQKSSQAPKLLFHYYDKDFNNEADTPDNFQSRRPNTSFCFLDIRSPGLGDTAMYLCATSTSPTSGSNNEQFFGPGTRLTVL.

Here the CDR3 reads CASSSISGTDTQYF. In DNA, the CDR3 is TGTGCCAGCAGTTCGATTAGCGGCACAGATACGCAGTATTTT. The chain is built from TRBV27 and TRBJ2-3, with a possible D match to TRBD2 (5 bases). V dropped 4 bases and J dropped 1 base, with 9 bases sitting between them. Germline values: CDR1 MNHEY, CDR2 SMNVEV (reference sequence). The CDR3 has 14 amino acids.

The chain couples TRBV29-1 to TRBJ2-1; perhaps TRBD1 as D (6 bases). Trimming took off 7 bases at V and 3 bases at J, with 13 bases between the two ends. Germline V gene sequence: CDR1 SQVTM, CDR2 ANQGSEA. CDR3 length: 13 residues. Here the CDR3 DNA reads TGCAGCGGTAGGGGGTACCGCTACAATGAGCAGTTCTTC. Protein sequence: CSGRGYRYNEQFF.

The chain employs TRBV28 and TRBJ1-1, with D unclear. The ends were cut back, 6 bases at V and 0 bases at J, with 20 bases in the middle. The germline V gene has CDR1 MDHEN and CDR2 SYDVKM. This CDR3 is 17 amino acids long. CDR3 residues: CASSSPNLNLMNTEAFF. The CDR3 DNA follows: TGTGCCAGCAGCTCACCCAACCTAAACCTCATGAACACTGAAGCTTTCTTT.

The V call is TRBV9, the J call TRBJ2-3, with D maybe TRBD1 (6 bases). V lost 0 bases and J lost 0, with 11 bases in between. Per germline, CDR1 SGDLS and CDR2 YYNGEE. This CDR3 spans 16 amino acids. Here the CDR3 reads CASSVVGGSSTDTQYF. CDR3 in DNA: TGTGCCAGCAGCGTAGTAGGGGGTTCTAGCACAGATACGCAGTATTTT.

This rearrangement joins TRBV7-9 to TRBJ1-2; D not resolved. This CDR3 region has 13 residues. From germline, CDR1 is SEHNR and CDR2 FQNEAQ (reference sequence). V was cut by 8 bases and J by 1 base, with 11 bases left in between. The CDR3 nucleotides are TGTGCCAGCGGGGAGAGAAGTAACTATGGCTACACCTTC. This codes for CASGERSNYGYTF.

The J gene is TRBJ2-2, the V gene TRBV7-8; 9 nucleotides agree with TRBD2. Germline V lookup: CDR1 SGHVS, CDR2 FQNEAQ. This CDR3 region has 17 residues. The V segment lost 0 bases and the J segment 7 bases; nucleotides outside the gene matches: 9. The CDR3 nucleotides are TGTGCCAGCAGCTTAGCGGTCGCGGGAGGGCCCGACGGGGAGCTGTTTTTT. Its protein product is CASSLAVAGGPDGELFF.

The chain is built from TRBV11-2 and TRBJ2-1; D perhaps matches TRBD1 (5 bases). Germline loops: CDR1 SGHAT, CDR2 FQNNGV. The V gene lost 8 bases and the J gene lost 3 bases, with 11 bases spanning the gap. This CDR3 spans 13 amino acids. The CDR3 spells CASAPRVYNEQFF. Written as DNA, the CDR3 is TGTGCCAGCGCCCCCAGGGTCTACAATGAGCAGTTCTTC.

This chain links TRBV5-1 with TRBJ2-1; 10 positions match TRBD2. Unmatched junction bases numbered 7, after V lost 4 bases and J lost 0 bases. This CDR3 is built from 17 residues. Per germline, CDR1 SGHRS and CDR2 YFSETQ. The CDR3 reads CASSLWTSGNSYNEQFF. Written as DNA, the CDR3 is TGCGCCAGCAGCCTTTGGACTAGCGGTAACTCCTACAATGAGCAGTTCTTC.

V gene TRBV19 combines with J gene TRBJ2-2; 9 bases align to TRBD2. The CDR3 consists of 17 residues. J lost 2 bases, V lost 4 bases, and 8 bases had no gene match. Per the germline V gene, CDR1 is LNHDA and CDR2 is SQIVND (reference sequence). This chain's CDR3 is CASSKAGLALNTGELFF. CDR3 nucleotide sequence: TGTGCCAGTAGTAAAGCCGGACTAGCGCTAAACACCGGGGAGCTGTTTTTT.

The chain is built from TRBV4-1 and TRBJ2-3, with 10 nucleotides matching TRBD2. The germline V gene encodes CDR1 MGHRA and CDR2 YSYEKL. This CDR3 is 14 amino acids long. With 6 bases clipped from V and 6 bases from J, the junction kept 6 bases outside the gene matches. The CDR3 sequence is CASSILAGPDTQYF. For the CDR3, the DNA is TGCGCCAGCAGTATACTAGCGGGACCGGATACGCAGTATTTT.

V gene TRBV7-6 combines with J gene TRBJ2-1; 8 bases agree with TRBD2. V lost 5 bases, J lost 13 bases, and 16 bases stayed unmatched. This CDR3 comprises 15 residues. The germline V gene has CDR1 SGHVS and CDR2 FNYEAQ. CDR3 bases: TGTGCCAGCAGCCGCTCGGCGGGGGGTGGGGCTGGACAGTTCTTC. Translated: CASSRSAGGGAGQFF.

This sequence joins TRBV7-3 and TRBJ2-7, with 7 bases matching TRBD2. Trimming at V came to 1 base and at J to 0 bases, leaving 6 bases not matched to a gene. Germline-derived CDR1 and CDR2 are SGHTA and FQGTGA. The CDR3 is 16 residues long. This CDR3 is CASSLRGGSASYEQYF. The CDR3 DNA reads as TGTGCCAGCAGCTTAAGGGGCGGGAGTGCCTCCTACGAGCAGTACTTC.

This chain links TRBV9 with TRBJ2-3; perhaps TRBD2 as D (6 bases). The CDR3 totals 15 residues. Germline V gene data show CDR1 as SGDLS and CDR2 as YYNGEE. V was trimmed by 4 bases and J by 0 bases, leaving 12 bases between them. The CDR3 nucleotides are TGTGCCAGCAGCTCGGGAGACATTAGCACAGATACGCAGTATTTT. Translated, it gives CASSSGDISTDTQYF.

The chain recombines TRBV18 with TRBJ1-4; D might be TRBD1 (6 bases). The CDR3 totals 13 residues. Germline CDR1 reads KGHSH; CDR2 reads LQKENI. V was clipped by 7 bases and J by 8 bases, with 14 bases between them. The DNA of the CDR3 is TGTGCCAGCTGCTTTGGGGGCAAAGAAAAACTGTTTTTT. Its protein is CASCFGGKEKLFF. Filled out from reference TRBV18 and TRBJ1-4, the complete variable domain reads NAGVMQNPRHLVRRRGQEARLRCSPMKGHSHVYWYRQLPEEGLKFMVYLQKENIIDESGMPKERFSAEFPKEGPSILRIQQVVRGDSAAYFCASCFGGKEKLFFGSGTQLSVL.

This chain links TRBV18 with TRBJ1-4, with 9 bases lining up with TRBD1. Germline CDR1 reads KGHSH; CDR2 reads LQKENI. This CDR3 comprises 17 residues. The V gene end was trimmed by 3 bases and the J gene end by 2 bases; junction bases not matched to a gene: 7. This CDR3 reads CASSPPGQGRTNEKLFF. CDR3 sequence (DNA): TGTGCCAGCTCACCCCCGGGACAGGGACGGACTAATGAAAAACTGTTTTTT.